The 18 T cell receptor beta chains presented below share a single source sample, sequenced in a study of tumor-infiltrating lymphocytes in primary liver carcinoma. The template, roughly 510 ng total RNA, yielded TCR beta cDNA made with a constant-region primer. Three rounds of nested multiplex PCR with slightly modified ARM-PCR produced TCR beta libraries. With TRBV1-TRBV30 forward primers and a C-beta reverse primer, the first two PCR rounds were run for around 10 cycles each. MiXCR, run by TCRdb on the multiplex PCR reads, gives a single entry per CDR3 protein. Among 95,000 to 100,000 distinct CDR3 sequences listed, about 67% were seen once. The study co-extracted DNA and RNA from 20-30 mg of unsorted bulk tissue. What was sequenced was liver tumor tissue from sampling region 2. Subset: tumor region T2, inferior pole. Every receptor here comes from a woman aged 55-69 years with primary liver carcinoma and hepatitis B virus infection.

Regarding this clonotype: One end of the junction does not line up with germline, which may come from a read error. The CDR3 loop is CVSSQTTSGANVLTF. The CDR3 DNA follows: TGTGTCAGCAGTCAAACAACCTCTGGGGCCAACGTCCTAACTTTC. The rearrangement joins TRBV6-5 to TRBJ2-6; perhaps TRBD1 as D (5 bases). The CDR3 spans 15 residues. Germline values: CDR1 MNHEY, CDR2 SVGAGI.

Notes on this clonotype: The conserved phenylalanine or tryptophan is not found at the CDR3 terminus, so this likely reflects a read error. The DNA is omitted, as the CDR3 cannot be located on it reliably, and the CDR3 follows TCRdb's listing. This chain connects TRBV11-2 to TRBJ1-1; whether TRBD1, the table's D call, matches the DNA was not checked. Both ends counted, the CDR3 spans 14 residues. Germline CDR1 reads SGHAT; CDR2 reads FQNNGV. CDR3 region: CVSSLGQATGEAFL.

Concerning this clonotype: The junction departs from the called germline gene at one end, perhaps through a read error. The rearrangement links TRBV29-1 to TRBJ1-2; D not certain. Germline assignment: CDR1 SQVTM and CDR2 ANQGSEA. The CDR3 is 13 amino acids. The CDR3 sequence: CSVERLLEDGSTF. CDR3 sequence (DNA): TGTAGCGTCGAACGTCTCCTGGAGGATGGCTCCACCTTC. The full variable domain, rest sourced from reference TRBV29-1 and TRBJ1-2, is SAVISQKPSRDICQRGTSLTIQCQVDSQVTMMFWYRQQPGQSLTLIATANQGSEATYESGFVIDKFPISRPNLTFSTLTVSNMSPEDSSIYLCSVERLLEDGSTFGSGTRLTVV.

A word on this clonotype: A read error may produce the germline difference seen at one junction end. The gene calls are TRBV6-5 and TRBJ2-6; D uncertain. The CDR3 is 15 residues long. The germline V gene encodes CDR1 MNHEY and CDR2 SVGAGI. The CDR3 region has the DNA TGTGCCAGCAGTTTAGACGGGTCTGAGGCCAACATCCTGACCTTC. Protein sequence: CASSLDGSEANILTF.

In this sample, this clonotype turned up a few times. At one end the junction does not follow the germline gene, possibly because of a read error. J is TRBJ2-2 and V is TRBV29-1; 9 nucleotides match TRBD2. The CDR3 has 14 residues. CDR1 is SQVTM and CDR2 is ANQGSEA in the germline V gene. DNA of the CDR3: TGCAGTGTTGAAGGGACTAGCCGGATCAGGGAGCTGTTTTTT. It yields the protein CSVEGTSRIRELFF.

This clonotype has a count of ten or more. This chain connects TRBV6-5 to TRBJ1-1, with TRBD1 matching over 11 bases. Germline V gene lookup returns CDR1 MNHEY and CDR2 SVGAGI. This CDR3 spans 16 amino acids. J gave up 5 bases and V 4 bases, and 9 bases lay outside the gene matches. The CDR3 loop reads CASSLGQGVGVTEAFF. Here the CDR3 DNA reads TGTGCCAGCAGTTTGGGACAGGGGGTTGGAGTGACTGAAGCTTTCTTT.

Turning to this clonotype: A read error may account for a junction end that differs from germline. The chain employs TRBV30 and TRBJ2-5; a weak D match, TRBD2 (7 bases). The germline gives CDR1 GTSNPN, CDR2 SVGIG (reference sequence). The CDR3 has 15 amino acids. CDR3 in DNA: TGTGCCCGGAGCCCGGGATTAGGGGGGGAAGAGACCCAGTACTTC. This sequence encodes CARSPGLGGEETQYF.

Concerning this clonotype itself: Because the CDR3 is missing its conserved closing phenylalanine or tryptophan, this is likely a read error. The rearrangement links TRBV14 to TRBJ2-7; D gene ambiguous. Trimming removed 3 bases from V and 8 bases from J, with 8 bases in between. The CDR3 has 11 residues. Germline V gene sequence: CDR1 SGHDN, CDR2 FVKESK. In nucleotides, the CDR3 is TGTGCCAGCAGCCAGGCTGGACAGCAGTACCTC. Its translation: CASSQAGQQYL.

A single count supports this clonotype. At one of its ends the junction is not consistent with the germline gene, which may arise from a read error. The V gene is TRBV4-2, the J gene TRBJ2-3; D is possibly TRBD2 (6 bases). The CDR3 has 18 residues. Germline lookup yields CDR1 LGHNA and CDR2 YNFKEQ. Here the CDR3 DNA reads TGTGCCAGGAGCCAGCTCTGGCGGGACTTCAGCCCTACAGATACGCAGTATTTT. Residues: CARSQLWRDFSPTDTQYF.

This clonotype was counted a single time. The V and J genes are TRBV29-1 and TRBJ2-7; weak D call: TRBD1 (6 bases). The germline gives CDR1 SQVTM, CDR2 ANQGSEA. V was trimmed by 0 bases and J by 0 bases, leaving 12 bases between them. The CDR3 consists of 15 residues. The chain's CDR3 is CSVEEGTLVSYEQYF. The CDR3, as DNA: TGCAGCGTTGAAGAAGGGACACTAGTCTCCTACGAGCAGTACTTC.

A word on this clonotype: One end of the junction does not line up with germline, which may come from a read error. The chain recombines TRBV5-6 with TRBJ2-1, with 11 bases aligning to TRBD1. Germline V gene data show CDR1 as SGHDT and CDR2 as YYEEEE. The CDR3 extends over 19 amino acids. The CDR3 reads CASSLRGQGALRFHNDQSF. The CDR3 DNA follows: TGTGCCAGCAGCTTAAGAGGACAGGGGGCCCTTCGATTCCACAATGATCAGTCCTTC.

Regarding this clonotype: A much larger clone lies a single base off, so this may be a read error. V and J are TRBV28 and TRBJ1-1; 9 bases agree with TRBD1. Germline values: CDR1 MDHEN, CDR2 SYDVKM. CDR3 length: 14 residues. The V gene end was trimmed by 7 bases and the J gene end by 4 bases; junction bases not matched to a gene: 7. The CDR3 region is CASMRQGGSTEAFF. The CDR3 DNA reads as TGTGCCAGCATGCGACAGGGGGGAAGCACTGAAGCTTTCTTT. The full variable domain, in which reference TRBV28 and TRBJ1-1 provide the parts outside the CDR3, is DVKVTQSSRYLVKRTGEKVFLECVQDMDHENMFWYRQDPGLGLRLIYFSYDVKMKEKGDIPEGYSVSREKKERFSLILESASTNQTSMYLCASMRQGGSTEAFFGQGTRLTVV.

This clonotype was seen ten or more times. V is TRBV5-4 and J is TRBJ2-3, with 13 bases that match TRBD2. The length of the CDR3 is 15 residues. In germline, CDR1 is SGHNT, CDR2 YYREEE (reference sequence). Trimming took 3 bases from V and 3 from J; bases not matched to a gene: 1. The CDR3, as DNA: TGTGCCAGCAGCTGGACTAGCGGGAGAACAGATACGCAGTATTTT. Translated: CASSWTSGRTDTQYF.

Many counts were recorded for this clonotype. V is TRBV7-8 and J is TRBJ2-5; D is unclear. Germline CDR1 SGHVS, CDR2 FQNEAQ. The germline V and J ends were trimmed by 1 base and 0 bases, with 9 bases remaining between them. The CDR3 is made up of 15 amino acids. CDR3 sequence (DNA): TGTGCCAGCAGCTTAGGGTTCGCAGACCAAGAGACCCAGTACTTC. Its translation is CASSLGFADQETQYF.

Remarks on this clonotype: Because it lacks the conserved phenylalanine or tryptophan at the end, this CDR3 is likely a read error. The rearrangement links TRBV5-1 to TRBJ1-1; 8 bases agree with TRBD1. V was pared by 5 bases and J by 0 bases, with 3 bases of the junction left unmatched. Germline V gives CDR1 SGHRS, CDR2 YFSETQ. This CDR3 is 14 amino acids long. The CDR3 DNA reads TGCGCCAGCAGAGGGGACAGGATGAACACTGAAGCTTTCTCT. It yields the protein CASRGDRMNTEAFS.

Notes on this clonotype: Relative to the germline gene, one junction end is altered; a read error may explain this. The rearrangement uses TRBV5-6 and TRBJ2-1, with 9 bases identical to TRBD2. CDR3 length: 14 amino acids. Germline CDR1 is SGHDT and CDR2 is YYEEEE. The CDR3 spells CACSFKTSGPEQFF. CDR3 nucleotides: TGTGCCTGCAGTTTCAAGACTAGCGGCCCTGAGCAGTTCTTC.

On this clonotype itself: No conserved phenylalanine or tryptophan is present at the end of the CDR3, so a read error is the likely explanation. The chain has TRBV6-5 and TRBJ2-1; TRBD2 matches 8 bases. CDR1 is MNHEY, CDR2 SVGAGI, per germline. This CDR3 region has 14 residues. V was pared by 2 bases and J by 7 bases, with 4 bases of the junction left unmatched. DNA for the CDR3: TGTGCCAGCAGTTACGGGCGGGAGGTGAATGAGCAGTTCATC. This sequence encodes CASSYGREVNEQFI.

CDR3 loop: CSALTREEDTQYF. CDR3 bases: TGCAGCGCACTAACACGGGAGGAAGATACGCAGTATTTT. V gene TRBV29-1 combines with J gene TRBJ2-3; 7 bases fit TRBD2. Germline loops: CDR1 SQVTM, CDR2 ANQGSEA. The ends lost 7 bases at V and 5 bases at J; junction bases unmatched: 9. This CDR3 has 13 residues.